This record looks at one TCR beta chain sequence and its context. Per the authors' pipeline: Cell counts per sample came from amplifying reference gene primers. The table came from immunoSEQ multiplex PCR; TCRdb's copy has only in-frame clones and leaves some out. The DNA was the basis for D and trimming; V, J and clone size are from that table. The repertoire holds approximately 28,000 clones, with 90% as singletons. The source of the sample is a study of blood T cell repertoires in COVID-19. Study-level information: Specimens from acute and convalescent COVID-19 originated in the United States, Italy and Spain. T cells, B-cell-depleted T cells, or PBMCs provided the cDNA or gDNA that served as material.

The CDR3 totals 13 residues. The source material was peripheral blood. The sequence derives from a woman aged 55 to 70 with active COVID-19. The V call is TRBV21-1, the J call TRBJ2-5; the table's D call, TRBD2, has no DNA check behind it. TRBV21-1 is marked as a pseudogene. The CDR3 DNA follows: TGTGCCAGCAGCCCGAGTCTTCAAGAGACCCAGTACTTC. This translates into CASSPSLQETQYF.